Presented here are 3 T cell receptor beta chains from one specimen sequenced in a study of blood T cell repertoires in COVID-19. Assay used: immunoSEQ multiplex PCR; TCRdb lists only in-frame clones, some missing. In the table there are about 47,000 clones, less than 85% of which are singletons. Input material: peripheral blood. The receptors stem from a man aged 45-65 years with acute or convalescent COVID-19.

The J gene is TRBJ1-3, the V gene TRBV29-1; perhaps TRBD1 as D (6 bases). The ends were cut back, 2 bases at V and 4 bases at J, with 12 bases in the middle. CDR1 and CDR2 (germline): SQVTM, ANQGSEA. The CDR3 spans 14 residues. CDR3 region: CSVELGAGGNTIYF. CDR3 DNA: TGCAGCGTTGAATTGGGGGCAGGGGGAAACACCATATATTTT.

The rearrangement links TRBV19 to TRBJ2-5; 10 bases are a match to TRBD2. The CDR3 consists of 16 residues. Trimming removed 4 bases from V and 4 bases from J; junction bases left unmatched: 9. Germline-derived CDR1 and CDR2 are LNHDA and SQIVND (reference sequence). The CDR3 DNA reads TGTGCCAGTAGTACTCAGCTAGCGGGAGAGGGAGAGACCCAGTACTTC. Its protein is CASSTQLAGEGETQYF.

The CDR3 loop reads CASSQDPSGRDQSYEQYF. The CDR3 nucleotides are TGCGCCAGCAGCCAAGATCCTAGCGGGAGGGATCAATCCTACGAGCAGTACTTC. The V gene is TRBV4-1, the J gene TRBJ2-7, with 12 positions matching TRBD2. CDR3 length: 18 amino acids. The junction had 7 bases not matched to a gene; V was cut back by 0 bases and J by 1 base. The germline CDR1 and CDR2 sequences are MGHRA and YSYEKL.